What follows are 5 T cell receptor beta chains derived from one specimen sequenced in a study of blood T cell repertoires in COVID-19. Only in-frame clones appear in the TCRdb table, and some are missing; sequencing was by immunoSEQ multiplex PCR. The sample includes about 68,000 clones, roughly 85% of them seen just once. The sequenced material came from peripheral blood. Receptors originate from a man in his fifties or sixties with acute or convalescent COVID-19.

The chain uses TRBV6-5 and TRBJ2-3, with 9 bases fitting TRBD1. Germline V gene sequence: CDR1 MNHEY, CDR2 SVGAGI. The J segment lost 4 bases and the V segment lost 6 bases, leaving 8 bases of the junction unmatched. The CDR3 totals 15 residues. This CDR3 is CASRNRDRASDTQYF. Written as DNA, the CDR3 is TGTGCCAGCAGAAACCGGGACAGGGCCTCAGATACGCAGTATTTT.

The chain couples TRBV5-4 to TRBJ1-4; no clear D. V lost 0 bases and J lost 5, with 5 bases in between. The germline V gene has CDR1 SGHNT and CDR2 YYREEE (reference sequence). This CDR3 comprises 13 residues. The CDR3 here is CASSLAGNEKLFF. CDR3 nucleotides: TGTGCCAGCAGCTTGGCCGGGAATGAAAAACTGTTTTTT.

The CDR3 DNA sequence: TGTGCCAGCAGTCAGATCGCCGGGACTAGCGGCAACGAGCAGTACTTC. This codes for CASSQIAGTSGNEQYF. This chain uses TRBV4-2 with TRBJ2-7; 11 bases are a match to TRBD2. The CDR3 totals 16 residues. Germline trimming cut 6 bases from V and 5 bases from J; bases unmatched to any gene: 12. The germline V gene has CDR1 LGHNA and CDR2 YNFKEQ.

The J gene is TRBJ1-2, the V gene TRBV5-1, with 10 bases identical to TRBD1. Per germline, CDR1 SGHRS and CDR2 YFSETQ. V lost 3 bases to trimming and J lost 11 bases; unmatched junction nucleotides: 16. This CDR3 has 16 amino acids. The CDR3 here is CASSSPGQGNMGIYTF. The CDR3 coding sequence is TGCGCCAGCAGCTCGCCGGGACAGGGGAATATGGGGATATACACCTTC.

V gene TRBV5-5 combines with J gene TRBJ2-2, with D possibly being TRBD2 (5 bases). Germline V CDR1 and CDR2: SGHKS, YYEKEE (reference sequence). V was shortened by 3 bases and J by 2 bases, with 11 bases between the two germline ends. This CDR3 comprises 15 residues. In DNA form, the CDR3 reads TGTGCCAGCAGCTCGGAGGTGGAAAACACCGGGGAGCTGTTTTTT. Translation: CASSSEVENTGELFF.